The next 2 T cell receptor beta chains were all read from a single sample in a study of blood T cell repertoires in COVID-19. The protocol was immunoSEQ multiplex PCR, while the TCRdb copy is restricted to in-frame clones and leaves out a portion. The repertoire includes fewer than 350,000 clones, around nine tenths of them detected once, and roughly 7% sits in the top ten. The material sequenced was peripheral blood. These receptor sequences come from a woman in her 30s with COVID-19, enrolled during active disease.

This sequence joins TRBV14 and TRBJ2-3, with TRBD2 identical over 10 bases. Per the germline V gene, CDR1 is SGHDN and CDR2 is FVKESK. J was trimmed by 4 bases and V by 4 bases; bases with no gene match: 14. This CDR3 is 18 amino acids long. This CDR3 reads CASSPPGRASGSSDTQYF. The CDR3 DNA reads as TGTGCCAGCAGCCCCCCAGGGCGAGCTAGCGGGAGCTCAGATACGCAGTATTTT.

This clone was observed once. This chain joins TRBV19 and TRBJ2-3, with no clear D. Per the germline V gene, CDR1 is LNHDA and CDR2 is SQIVND (reference sequence). The CDR3 covers 14 residues. The V end lost 7 bases, the J end lost 0 bases, and 11 bases lay between the germline ends. DNA of the CDR3: TGTGCCAGTAAAACCGATAGAAGCACAGATACGCAGTATTTT. The encoded protein is CASKTDRSTDTQYF.